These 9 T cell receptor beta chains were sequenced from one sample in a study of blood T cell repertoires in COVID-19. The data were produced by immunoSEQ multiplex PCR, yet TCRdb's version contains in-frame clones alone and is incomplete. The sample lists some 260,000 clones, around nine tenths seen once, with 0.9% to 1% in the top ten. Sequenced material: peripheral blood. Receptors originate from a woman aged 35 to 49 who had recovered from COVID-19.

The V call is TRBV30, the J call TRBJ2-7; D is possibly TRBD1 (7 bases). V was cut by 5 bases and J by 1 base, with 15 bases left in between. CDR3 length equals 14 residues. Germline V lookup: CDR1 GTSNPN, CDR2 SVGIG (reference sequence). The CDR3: CAWGGTVASYEQYF. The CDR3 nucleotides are TGTGCCTGGGGCGGGACAGTAGCTTCCTACGAGCAGTACTTC.

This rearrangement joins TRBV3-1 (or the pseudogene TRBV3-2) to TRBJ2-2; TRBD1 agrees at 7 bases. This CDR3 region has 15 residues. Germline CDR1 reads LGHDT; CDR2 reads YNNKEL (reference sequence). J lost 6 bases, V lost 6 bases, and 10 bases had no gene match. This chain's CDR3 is CASSRRGPGAGELFF. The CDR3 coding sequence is TGTGCCAGCAGTCGTAGGGGGCCGGGTGCCGGGGAGCTGTTTTTT.

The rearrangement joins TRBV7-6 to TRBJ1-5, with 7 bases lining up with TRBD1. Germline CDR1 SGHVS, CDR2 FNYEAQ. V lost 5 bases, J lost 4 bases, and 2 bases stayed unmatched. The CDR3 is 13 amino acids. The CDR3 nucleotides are TGTGCCAGCAGCACGGACAGGAATCAGCCCCAGCATTTT. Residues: CASSTDRNQPQHF.

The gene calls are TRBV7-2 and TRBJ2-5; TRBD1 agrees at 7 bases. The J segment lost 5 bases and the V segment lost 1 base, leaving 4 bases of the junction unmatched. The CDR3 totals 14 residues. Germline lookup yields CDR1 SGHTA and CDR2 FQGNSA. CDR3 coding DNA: TGTGCCAGCAGCTTAGGGACAGGAGGCGAGACCCAGTACTTC. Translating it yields CASSLGTGGETQYF.

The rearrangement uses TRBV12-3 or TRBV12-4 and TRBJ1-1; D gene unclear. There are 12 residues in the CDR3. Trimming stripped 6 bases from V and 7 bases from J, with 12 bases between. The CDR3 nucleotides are TGTGCCAGCAGCCGACACGGGAGTGAAGCTTTCTTT. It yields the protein CASSRHGSEAFF.

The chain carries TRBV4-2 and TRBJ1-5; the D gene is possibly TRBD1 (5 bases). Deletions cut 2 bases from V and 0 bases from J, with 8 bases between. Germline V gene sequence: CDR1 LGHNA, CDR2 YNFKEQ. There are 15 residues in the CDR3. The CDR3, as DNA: TGTGCCAGCAGCCAACAGGGTAGTAGCAATCAGCCCCAGCATTTT. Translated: CASSQQGSSNQPQHF.

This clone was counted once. CDR3 amino acids: CASSPGTGANQPQHF. CDR3 DNA sequence: TGTGCCAGTAGTCCAGGGACAGGGGCGAATCAGCCCCAGCATTTT. The chain couples TRBV19 to TRBJ1-5; 10 nucleotides align to TRBD1. CDR1 LNHDA and CDR2 SQIVND come from the germline V gene (reference sequence). The J segment lost 4 bases and the V segment lost 5 bases, leaving 5 bases of the junction unmatched. This CDR3 has 15 amino acids.

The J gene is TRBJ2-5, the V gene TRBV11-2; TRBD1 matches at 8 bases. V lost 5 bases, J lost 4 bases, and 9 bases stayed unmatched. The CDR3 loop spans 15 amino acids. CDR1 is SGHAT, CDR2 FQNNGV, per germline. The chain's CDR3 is CASSPGGQGRETQYF. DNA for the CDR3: TGTGCCAGCAGCCCGGGTGGACAGGGTAGAGAGACCCAGTACTTC.

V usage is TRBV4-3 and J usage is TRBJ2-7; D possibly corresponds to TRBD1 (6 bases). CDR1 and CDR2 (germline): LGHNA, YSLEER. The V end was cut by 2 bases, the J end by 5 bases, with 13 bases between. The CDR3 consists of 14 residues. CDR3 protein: CASSQLKRTDEQYF. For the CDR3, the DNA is TGCGCCAGCAGCCAATTAAAGCGGACAGACGAGCAGTACTTC.